This TCR beta chain stems from a study of control samples from healthy donors and cancer patients. CDR1 and CDR2 from the germline V gene are KGHSH and LQKENI. The CDR3 loop spans 15 amino acids. The V and J ends lost 3 bases and 6 bases, in that order; junction bases with no gene match: 4. Sequencing used immunoSEQ multiplex PCR; TCRdb keeps in-frame clones, though not all of them. The sample shows tens of thousands of clones, approximately 91% of them seen only once. This clonotype originated in a man in his fifties in good health. The sequenced sample consisted of blood. The chain couples TRBV18 to TRBJ2-1, with TRBD2 identical over 11 bases. The CDR3 DNA follows: TGTGCCAGCTCACCTCGACTAGCGGGGTGCAATGAGCAGTTCTTC. It is translated as CASSPRLAGCNEQFF. Complete variable domain (other parts from reference TRBV18 and TRBJ2-1): NAGVMQNPRHLVRRRGQEARLRCSPMKGHSHVYWYRQLPEEGLKFMVYLQKENIIDESGMPKERFSAEFPKEGPSILRIQQVVRGDSAAYFCASSPRLAGCNEQFFGPGTRLTVL.